This is a list of T cell receptor beta chains from one sample in a study of control samples from healthy donors and cancer patients. The table came from immunoSEQ multiplex PCR; TCRdb's copy has only in-frame clones and leaves some out. The sample consists of about 150,000 clones, about 93% of them appearing once. Sequenced input: blood. All receptors derive from a man in his fifties in good health. Each CDR3 is given with its conserved first and last residue. The D gene is left open where the match is weak. For some rows the clone size is stated as once, few or many, or as a class when expanded; others skip it.

CDR3aa,CDR3nt,j_gene,v_gene,abundance,d_gene
CASRRDSLTGELFF,TGTGCCAGTAGACGGGACAGCCTCACCGGGGAGCTGTTTTTT,TRBJ2-2,TRBV19,.,TRBD1
CASSLSGRGLKFF,TGTGCCAGCAGTTTATCGGGCAGGGGGCTGAAGTTCTTC,TRBJ2-1,TRBV27,.,TRBD1
CAISESRPGTGPNTEAFF,TGTGCCATCAGTGAGTCCCGTCCCGGGACAGGGCCGAACACTGAAGCTTTCTTT,TRBJ1-1,TRBV10-3,.,TRBD1
CASSLKDTQYF,TGTGCCAGCAGTTTGAAAGATACGCAGTATTTT,TRBJ2-3,TRBV28,.,.
CASSPQGLASPDTQYF,TGTGCCAGCAGCCCGCAGGGACTAGCGAGCCCAGATACGCAGTATTTT,TRBJ2-3,TRBV4-2,.,TRBD2
CASSLTGDYEQYF,TGTGCCAGCAGCTTAACAGGGGACTACGAGCAGTACTTC,TRBJ2-7,TRBV7-3,once,.
CASSLRGSTGELFF,TGTGCCAGCAGTTTACGGGGGTCCACCGGGGAGCTGTTTTTT,TRBJ2-2,TRBV28,.,.
CASSPGQPGSPLHF,TGTGCCAGCAGTCCGGGACAACCTGGATCACCCCTCCACTTT,TRBJ1-6,TRBV2,.,.
CASSDRGAKDTQYF,TGTGCCAGCTCAGACAGGGGGGCAAAGGATACGCAGTATTTT,TRBJ2-3,TRBV19,.,TRBD1
CASSPGGSGGETQYF,TGCGCCAGCAGCCCTGGCGGGAGTGGGGGAGAGACCCAGTACTTC,TRBJ2-5,TRBV4-1,.,TRBD2
CASSPATGVATEAFF,TGTGCCAGCTCACCAGCAACAGGGGTGGCCACTGAAGCTTTCTTT,TRBJ1-1,TRBV18,.,TRBD1
CASSRRQGVAAKNIQYF,TGTGCCAGCAGCCGCCGACAGGGTGTCGCGGCCAAAAACATTCAGTACTTC,TRBJ2-4,TRBV3-1/TRBV3-2,once,TRBD1
CASSPFGLTNTEAFF,TGTGCCAGCAGTCCGTTCGGATTGACGAACACTGAAGCTTTCTTT,TRBJ1-1,TRBV27,once,.
CASSKRSGQGGTEAFF,TGTGCCAGCAGCAAAAGGTCGGGACAGGGTGGAACTGAAGCTTTCTTT,TRBJ1-1,TRBV7-2,.,TRBD1
CATLTQGSKAFF,TGTGCCACCCTAACACAGGGGAGTAAAGCTTTCTTT,TRBJ1-1,TRBV2,.,TRBD1
CASSWRTNYEQYF,TGTGCCAGCAGTTGGCGAACTAACTACGAGCAGTACTTC,TRBJ2-7,TRBV6-5,.,.
CASRLAGVSGELFF,TGTGCCAGTAGATTAGCGGGAGTCTCCGGGGAGCTGTTTTTT,TRBJ2-2,TRBV19,.,TRBD2
CASSPSGRAFTKNIQYF,TGTGCCAGCAGCCCTAGCGGGAGGGCCTTCACCAAAAACATTCAGTACTTC,TRBJ2-4,TRBV3-1/TRBV3-2,.,TRBD2
CASSIGAGGTYEQYF,TGTGCCAGTAGTATAGGAGCGGGAGGGACCTACGAGCAGTACTTC,TRBJ2-7,TRBV19,.,TRBD2
CASSLRSEYTGELFF,TGTGCCAGCAGCTTAAGGTCAGAGTACACCGGGGAGCTGTTTTTT,TRBJ2-2,TRBV7-9,.,.
CASSYGTGTGEQYF,TGCGCCAGCAGCTACGGGACCGGGACTGGCGAGCAGTACTTC,TRBJ2-7,TRBV5-1,.,.
CASSFPGGHIQYF,TGTGCCAGCAGTTTTCCTGGGGGACACATTCAGTACTTC,TRBJ2-4,TRBV12-3/TRBV12-4,.,.
CASPTGTGDRANQETQYF,TGCGCCAGCCCGACAGGAACTGGGGACAGGGCGAACCAAGAGACCCAGTACTTC,TRBJ2-5,TRBV5-1,.,TRBD1
CASRVRIHSYEQYF,TGTGCCAGCAGAGTTAGGATTCACTCCTACGAGCAGTACTTC,TRBJ2-7,TRBV28,.,.
CASSPLDSYGYTF,TGTGCCAGCAGTCCATTGGACAGTTATGGCTACACCTTC,TRBJ1-2,TRBV27,once,.
CASSLAPQGTNEKLFF,TGTGCCAGCAGCTTAGCCCCCCAGGGGACTAATGAAAAACTGTTTTTT,TRBJ1-4,TRBV7-9,.,.
CVSRGTAGSNQPQHF,TGTGTCAGCAGAGGGACGGCAGGCAGCAATCAGCCCCAGCATTTT,TRBJ1-5,TRBV27,.,.
CSYRLAGELFF,TGCAGCTATCGACTCGCCGGGGAGCTGTTTTTT,TRBJ2-2,TRBV29-1,.,.
CAFQTGLSYNSPLHF,TGTGCCTTCCAAACAGGGTTGTCCTATAATTCACCCCTCCACTTT,TRBJ1-6,TRBV30,.,.
CASSYGRTSGVWFF,TGTGCCAGCAGTTACGGTCGGACTAGCGGGGTTTGGTTCTTC,TRBJ2-1,TRBV6-5,.,TRBD2
CATSPWATIATNEKLFF,TGTGCCACCTCTCCATGGGCCACCATTGCAACTAATGAAAAACTGTTTTTT,TRBJ1-4,TRBV19,.,.
CASRQEGGVIGELFF,TGTGCCAGTCGTCAAGAAGGAGGGGTCATCGGGGAGCTGTTTTTT,TRBJ2-2,TRBV2,.,.
CASSPQGLTYEQYF,TGTGCCAGCAGCCCACAGGGCCTTACCTACGAGCAGTACTTC,TRBJ2-7,TRBV3-1/TRBV3-2,.,.
CASSPIRDRGRRTEAFF,TGTGCCAGCAGCCCTATCCGGGACAGGGGGCGCAGGACTGAAGCTTTCTTT,TRBJ1-1,TRBV7-2,.,TRBD1
CSVSGTGVVYGYTF,TGCAGCGTCTCCGGGACAGGGGTAGTCTATGGCTACACCTTC,TRBJ1-2,TRBV29-1,.,TRBD1
CASSSPYRGGDNEQFF,TGTGCCAGTAGTAGCCCTTATCGGGGGGGTGACAATGAGCAGTTCTTC,TRBJ2-1,TRBV19,.,TRBD2
CASSHRDNYNEQFF,TGTGCCAGCAGCCACCGGGACAACTACAATGAGCAGTTCTTC,TRBJ2-1,TRBV3-1/TRBV3-2,.,.
CASSSRGTPARKLFF,TGTGCCAGTAGTAGCAGGGGCACACCGGCGAGAAAACTGTTTTTT,TRBJ1-4,TRBV19,.,.
CASAWTSGTANEQFF,TGCGCCAGCGCCTGGACTAGCGGGACTGCCAATGAGCAGTTCTTC,TRBJ2-1,TRBV5-1,.,TRBD2
CASSYLSGTSTDTQYF,TGTGCCAGCAGCTACCTTAGCGGGACTAGCACAGATACGCAGTATTTT,TRBJ2-3,TRBV7-3,.,TRBD2
CASSTLGQTRLETQYF,TGTGCCAGCAGCACCTTGGGGCAGACTAGGTTGGAGACCCAGTACTTC,TRBJ2-5,TRBV7-2,.,.
CASALRFGYGYTF,TGTGCCAGTGCCTTGAGGTTCGGGTATGGCTACACCTTC,TRBJ1-2,TRBV12-3/TRBV12-4,.,.
CASSAGSNQPQHF,TGTGCCAGCAGTGCTGGAAGCAATCAGCCCCAGCATTTT,TRBJ1-5,TRBV2,once,.
CASSLEGILNTEAFF,TGTGCCAGCTCACTAGAGGGGATATTGAACACTGAAGCTTTCTTT,TRBJ1-1,TRBV18,.,.
CASSEANGRGAFF,TGTGCCAGCAGTGAGGCGAACGGGCGGGGAGCTTTCTTT,TRBJ1-1,TRBV6-1,.,.
CASSDGGNADTQYF,TGTGCCAGCAGTGATGGGGGGAATGCAGATACGCAGTATTTT,TRBJ2-3,TRBV2,.,.
CASSFAGTSSYEQYF,TGTGCCAGCAGCTTCGCCGGGACTAGCTCCTACGAGCAGTACTTC,TRBJ2-7,TRBV9,.,TRBD2
CASSEQGGTNSPLHF,TGTGCCAGCAGTGAACAGGGAGGAACTAATTCACCCCTCCACTTT,TRBJ1-6,TRBV2,.,.
CASSLLGNEQYF,TGTGCCAGCAGCCTCCTAGGAAACGAGCAGTACTTC,TRBJ2-7,TRBV11-2,.,.
CSVSGLAGGSSYNEQFF,TGCAGCGTATCTGGACTAGCGGGCGGAAGCTCCTACAATGAGCAGTTCTTC,TRBJ2-1,TRBV29-1,.,TRBD2
CASSLRTGSVRIGYEQYF,TGTGCCAGCAGCTTAAGGACAGGGTCGGTGAGAATTGGCTACGAGCAGTACTTC,TRBJ2-7,TRBV5-6,once,TRBD1
CASSPHVDQETQYF,TGCGCCAGCAGCCCTCATGTAGACCAAGAGACCCAGTACTTC,TRBJ2-5,TRBV4-1,.,.
CASSYSSDGANVLTF,TGCGCCAGCAGCTATTCTAGCGATGGGGCCAACGTCCTGACTTTC,TRBJ2-6,TRBV5-1,.,.
CSVRRDEGLNEQFF,TGCAGCGTTAGGAGGGATGAGGGGCTGAATGAGCAGTTCTTC,TRBJ2-1,TRBV29-1,.,.
CASSTTSGVQETQYF,TGCGCCAGCAGCACGACTAGCGGGGTCCAAGAGACCCAGTACTTC,TRBJ2-5,TRBV5-1,.,TRBD2
CASSPVGESYEQYF,TGTGCCAGCAGCCCGGTGGGGGAATCCTACGAGCAGTACTTC,TRBJ2-7,TRBV5-5,.,.
CASSLWGRLLNQPQHF,TGTGCCAGCAGCTTGTGGGGTCGGTTGCTTAATCAGCCCCAGCATTTT,TRBJ1-5,TRBV5-8,.,.
CAISGTRNQPQHF,TGTGCCATCAGTGGGACACGCAATCAGCCCCAGCATTTT,TRBJ1-5,TRBV10-3,.,.
CASSQRDRGHGYTF,TGTGCCAGCAGCCAACGTGACAGGGGGCACGGCTACACCTTC,TRBJ1-2,TRBV3-1/TRBV3-2,.,TRBD1